This is a list of T cell receptor beta chains from one sample in a study of siplizumab effects on memory and regulatory T cells. Profiled with immunoSEQ multiplex PCR; TCRdb holds only in-frame clones, not every one. The sample lists more than 85,000 clones; approximately 92% were seen once. Source material: CD4+ T cells sorted from blood. The receptors were gathered from a human donor in good health. Some clones in this sample may be carry-over from other donors' samples. Both conserved end residues are part of each CDR3. The D gene is left open where the match is weak. Size values are once, few and many counts, or a class for expanded clones, and some rows have none.

j_call: TRBJ2-2
clone_size: -
d_call: TRBD1
v_call: TRBV28
cdr3_aa: CASSVIGTGVTGELFF
cdr3_nt: TGTGCCAGCAGCGTAATCGGGACAGGGGTGACCGGGGAGCTGTTTTTT

j_call: TRBJ2-4
clone_size: -
d_call: TRBD1
v_call: TRBV29-1
cdr3_aa: CSVSPPGGSSKNIQYF
cdr3_nt: TGCAGCGTGAGCCCTCCAGGGGGCTCGTCCAAAAACATTCAGTACTTC

j_call: TRBJ2-5
clone_size: once
d_call: TRBD2
v_call: TRBV29-1
cdr3_aa: CSVVASGGQQETQYF
cdr3_nt: TGCAGCGTTGTGGCTAGCGGGGGACAGCAAGAGACCCAGTACTTC

j_call: TRBJ2-1
clone_size: few
d_call: -
v_call: TRBV7-9
cdr3_aa: CASSSSDYSGGNEQFF
cdr3_nt: TGTGCCAGCAGCTCCTCGGACTACTCCGGAGGCAATGAGCAGTTCTTC

j_call: TRBJ2-7
clone_size: once
d_call: TRBD1
v_call: TRBV11-2
cdr3_aa: CASSFTRTGLGEQYF
cdr3_nt: TGTGCCAGCAGTTTTACCCGGACAGGGTTAGGAGAGCAGTACTTC

j_call: TRBJ2-7
clone_size: -
d_call: TRBD2
v_call: TRBV27
cdr3_aa: CASQDLASGRYEQYF
cdr3_nt: TGTGCCAGCCAGGACCTAGCTAGCGGCCGTTACGAGCAGTACTTC

j_call: TRBJ1-3
clone_size: -
d_call: -
v_call: TRBV29-1
cdr3_aa: CSVQRGNTIYF
cdr3_nt: TGCAGCGTTCAAAGAGGAAACACCATATATTTT

j_call: TRBJ1-4
clone_size: -
d_call: TRBD1
v_call: TRBV5-1
cdr3_aa: CASSLGQPGRTGREKLFF
cdr3_nt: TGCGCCAGCAGCTTGGGGCAACCGGGACGGACAGGGAGGGAAAAACTGTTTTTT

j_call: TRBJ2-7
clone_size: -
d_call: -
v_call: TRBV2
cdr3_aa: CASRAIGRKPSYEQYF
cdr3_nt: TGTGCCAGCAGAGCCATAGGACGGAAACCCTCTTACGAGCAGTACTTC

j_call: TRBJ2-1
clone_size: -
d_call: TRBD2
v_call: TRBV28
cdr3_aa: CASSAAGAGHNEQFF
cdr3_nt: TGTGCCAGCAGTGCAGCGGGAGCCGGACACAATGAGCAGTTCTTC

j_call: TRBJ1-1
clone_size: -
d_call: -
v_call: TRBV10-3
cdr3_aa: CATKDTEAFF
cdr3_nt: TGTGCCACAAAGGACACTGAAGCTTTCTTT

j_call: TRBJ2-1
clone_size: -
d_call: -
v_call: TRBV10-1
cdr3_aa: CASSEGQGTDNEQFF
cdr3_nt: TGCGCCAGCAGTGAAGGCCAGGGAACAGACAATGAGCAGTTCTTC

j_call: TRBJ2-7
clone_size: -
d_call: -
v_call: TRBV19
cdr3_aa: CASSILLVPGSQQYF
cdr3_nt: TGTGCCAGTAGTATTCTTCTCGTACCCGGGAGCCAGCAGTACTTC

j_call: TRBJ1-4
clone_size: -
d_call: -
v_call: TRBV7-9
cdr3_aa: CASSVAGAEKLFF
cdr3_nt: TGTGCCAGCAGCGTCGCCGGGGCTGAAAAACTGTTTTTT

j_call: TRBJ2-7
clone_size: once
d_call: -
v_call: TRBV7-9
cdr3_aa: CASRRLHFEQYF
cdr3_nt: TGTGCCAGCAGACGACTTCACTTCGAGCAGTACTTC

j_call: TRBJ2-3
clone_size: -
d_call: -
v_call: TRBV10-1
cdr3_aa: CASSEVGRTDTQYF
cdr3_nt: TGCGCCAGCAGTGAAGTCGGTCGCACGGATACGCAGTATTTT

j_call: TRBJ1-1
clone_size: -
d_call: -
v_call: TRBV19
cdr3_aa: CASSIDRPGTEAFF
cdr3_nt: TGTGCCAGTAGTATAGATCGTCCGGGAACTGAAGCTTTCTTT

j_call: TRBJ2-2
clone_size: -
d_call: -
v_call: TRBV30
cdr3_aa: CAWRGQSNTGELFF
cdr3_nt: TGTGCCTGGAGAGGACAGAGTAACACCGGGGAGCTGTTTTTT

j_call: TRBJ2-6
clone_size: -
d_call: -
v_call: TRBV30
cdr3_aa: CAWENSGANVLTF
cdr3_nt: TGTGCCTGGGAAAACTCTGGGGCCAACGTCCTGACTTTC

j_call: TRBJ2-3
clone_size: -
d_call: TRBD2
v_call: TRBV5-4
cdr3_aa: CASSLGLAWGTQYF
cdr3_nt: TGTGCCAGCAGCTTGGGACTAGCTTGGGGTACGCAGTATTTT

j_call: TRBJ2-5
clone_size: -
d_call: -
v_call: TRBV7-9
cdr3_aa: CASSPFEDKSPQYF
cdr3_nt: TGTGCCAGCAGCCCTTTTGAGGACAAGAGTCCCCAGTACTTC

j_call: TRBJ2-1
clone_size: -
d_call: -
v_call: TRBV9
cdr3_aa: CASSPTWENEQFF
cdr3_nt: TGTGCCAGCAGCCCCACTTGGGAGAATGAGCAGTTCTTC

j_call: TRBJ2-4
clone_size: -
d_call: -
v_call: TRBV19
cdr3_aa: CASSQGGTKNIQYF
cdr3_nt: TGTGCCAGTTCCCAGGGGGGGACCAAAAACATTCAGTACTTC

j_call: TRBJ2-5
clone_size: -
d_call: TRBD2
v_call: TRBV27
cdr3_aa: CASSLSSGRRGETQYF
cdr3_nt: TGTGCCAGCAGTCTTTCTAGCGGGAGACGCGGCGAGACCCAGTACTTC

j_call: TRBJ2-5
clone_size: -
d_call: -
v_call: TRBV29-1
cdr3_aa: CSVEEGGGGETQYF
cdr3_nt: TGCAGCGTTGAAGAAGGAGGGGGCGGGGAGACCCAGTACTTC

j_call: TRBJ2-5
clone_size: -
d_call: -
v_call: TRBV10-2
cdr3_aa: CASSEGNWETQYF
cdr3_nt: TGCGCCAGCAGTGAGGGGAACTGGGAGACCCAGTACTTC

j_call: TRBJ2-3
clone_size: -
d_call: TRBD2
v_call: TRBV11-2
cdr3_aa: CASSFETSGMIEQYF
cdr3_nt: TGTGCCAGCAGCTTCGAAACTAGCGGGATGATAGAACAGTATTTT

j_call: TRBJ2-7
clone_size: -
d_call: TRBD2
v_call: TRBV7-2
cdr3_aa: CASSFVPGLAAYEQYF
cdr3_nt: TGTGCCAGCAGCTTCGTTCCGGGACTAGCGGCCTACGAGCAGTACTTC

j_call: TRBJ2-1
clone_size: -
d_call: TRBD2
v_call: TRBV9
cdr3_aa: CASSPLAGRLNLGSSYNEQFF
cdr3_nt: TGTGCCAGCAGCCCTCTAGCGGGAAGGCTGAATCTGGGAAGCTCCTACAATGAGCAGTTCTTC

j_call: TRBJ1-2
clone_size: few
d_call: -
v_call: TRBV19
cdr3_aa: CASSTRDLHGYTF
cdr3_nt: TGTGCCAGTAGTACTCGGGACTTACATGGCTACACCTTC

j_call: TRBJ1-2
clone_size: -
d_call: -
v_call: TRBV6-1
cdr3_aa: CASTRGRHDGYTF
cdr3_nt: TGTGCCAGCACCCGGGGTCGTCACGATGGCTACACCTTC

j_call: TRBJ1-5
clone_size: -
d_call: -
v_call: TRBV6-1
cdr3_aa: CASSEQGAARHQPQHF
cdr3_nt: TGTGCCAGCAGCGAACAGGGTGCGGCCAGACATCAGCCCCAGCATTTT

j_call: TRBJ2-6
clone_size: -
d_call: -
v_call: TRBV6-5
cdr3_aa: CASSISGANVLTF
cdr3_nt: TGTGCCAGCAGTATCTCTGGGGCCAACGTCCTGACTTTC

j_call: TRBJ1-2
clone_size: -
d_call: -
v_call: TRBV5-5
cdr3_aa: CASSQDRGREPLYGYTF
cdr3_nt: TGTGCCAGCAGCCAAGATCGAGGCAGGGAACCCCTCTATGGCTACACCTTC

j_call: TRBJ2-7
clone_size: once
d_call: TRBD1
v_call: TRBV6-1
cdr3_aa: CASSEIGQGTTYEQYF
cdr3_nt: TGTGCCAGCAGTGAAATAGGACAGGGGACGACCTACGAGCAGTACTTC

j_call: TRBJ1-5
clone_size: -
d_call: -
v_call: TRBV7-2
cdr3_aa: CASSPNWGNQPQHF
cdr3_nt: TGTGCCAGCAGCCCTAACTGGGGCAATCAGCCCCAGCATTTT

j_call: TRBJ2-1
clone_size: -
d_call: -
v_call: TRBV7-3
cdr3_aa: CASSSGQEQFF
cdr3_nt: TGTGCCAGCAGCTCCGGACAGGAGCAGTTCTTC

j_call: TRBJ2-7
clone_size: -
d_call: -
v_call: TRBV21-1
cdr3_aa: CASSTCRGDRENRPYEQYF
cdr3_nt: TGTGCCAGCAGCACCTGTAGGGGTGACAGGGAAAACCGCCCCTACGAGCAGTACTTC

j_call: TRBJ2-2
clone_size: -
d_call: -
v_call: TRBV7-6
cdr3_aa: CASSSRLGADTGELFF
cdr3_nt: TGTGCCAGCAGCTCACGTCTAGGGGCTGACACCGGGGAGCTGTTTTTT

j_call: TRBJ2-7
clone_size: -
d_call: TRBD2
v_call: TRBV5-4
cdr3_aa: CASSPGGSAAYEQYF
cdr3_nt: TGTGCCAGCAGCCCGGGGGGTAGCGCTGCCTACGAGCAGTACTTC

j_call: TRBJ2-1
clone_size: -
d_call: TRBD2
v_call: TRBV5-1
cdr3_aa: CASSLGGRAFDEQFF
cdr3_nt: TGCGCCAGCAGCTTGGGCGGGAGGGCCTTTGATGAGCAGTTCTTC

j_call: TRBJ2-7
clone_size: -
d_call: TRBD2
v_call: TRBV10-3
cdr3_aa: CAISPAGGLGEQYF
cdr3_nt: TGTGCCATCAGCCCAGCGGGAGGGCTAGGCGAGCAGTACTTC

j_call: TRBJ1-4
clone_size: -
d_call: -
v_call: TRBV5-1
cdr3_aa: CASSSQGINEKLFF
cdr3_nt: TGCGCCAGCAGCAGTCAGGGGATCAATGAAAAACTGTTTTTT

j_call: TRBJ2-2
clone_size: -
d_call: -
v_call: TRBV19
cdr3_aa: CASRTQGKGGELFF
cdr3_nt: TGTGCCAGTAGGACGCAGGGGAAGGGCGGGGAGCTGTTTTTT